A selection of T cell receptor beta chains follows, all from one sample in a study of a mutant IDH1 vaccine in newly diagnosed glioma. These receptors' targets are unknown. Clones were read by immunoSEQ multiplex PCR, and TCRdb kept only the in-frame ones, dropping some. This sample has some 60,000 clones, with 86% found just once. The source was PBMCs, collected from a glioma patient whose treatment included an IDH1 peptide vaccine. The receptors originated from a man in his forties with glioma. CDR3s include the opening cysteine and the closing phenylalanine or tryptophan. Fields, in order: CDR3 length, J gene, clone size, V gene, D gene, CDR3 DNA, CDR3 protein. D genes are given only for firm matches. A row's size may be missing; if present it is once, few, many or a size class.

length: 12; J: TRBJ2-7; size: large; V: TRBV19; D: NA; DNA: TGTGCCAGTAGTAGCAGTGTATACGAGCAGTACTTC; CDR3: CASSSSVYEQYF
length: 14; J: TRBJ2-4; size: NA; V: TRBV6-1; D: NA; DNA: TGTGCCAGCAGTGAAACCGGGGTTGGCAACATTCAGTACTTC; CDR3: CASSETGVGNIQYF
length: 15; J: TRBJ1-1; size: once; V: TRBV7-2; D: TRBD1; DNA: TGTGCCAGCAGCCCGGCCGGGACAGGGGTCGGAGAAGCTTTCTTT; CDR3: CASSPAGTGVGEAFF
length: 12; J: TRBJ2-5; size: NA; V: TRBV5-1; D: NA; DNA: TGCGCCAGCAGCGGAGAAGGGGAGACCCAGTACTTC; CDR3: CASSGEGETQYF
length: 18; J: TRBJ2-1; size: NA; V: TRBV7-7; D: NA; DNA: TGTGCTAGCAGCTTAGGGGTAGGGGAGACCGGCTCCTACAATGAGCAGTTCTTC; CDR3: CASSLGVGETGSYNEQFF
length: 17; J: TRBJ1-4; size: NA; V: TRBV5-1; D: TRBD1; DNA: TGCGCCAGCAGCTTGGGACAGGGGACCGGCACTAATGAAAAACTGTTTTTT; CDR3: CASSLGQGTGTNEKLFF
length: 14; J: TRBJ2-7; size: NA; V: TRBV4-1; D: TRBD2; DNA: TGCGCCAGCAGCCTTCTAGCGGGAGAGTACGAGCAGTACTTC; CDR3: CASSLLAGEYEQYF
length: 12; J: TRBJ1-2; size: NA; V: TRBV18; D: NA; DNA: TGTGCCAGCTCACCCGACCGGGATGGCTACACCTTC; CDR3: CASSPDRDGYTF
length: 15; J: TRBJ1-5; size: NA; V: TRBV19; D: TRBD1; DNA: TGTGCCAGTTCTACAGGGGGCTATAGCAATCAGCCCCAGCATTTT; CDR3: CASSTGGYSNQPQHF
length: 16; J: TRBJ2-3; size: NA; V: TRBV7-9; D: TRBD2; DNA: TGTGCCAGCAGCCATAGTACTAGCGGTTACACAGATACGCAGTATTTT; CDR3: CASSHSTSGYTDTQYF
length: 14; J: TRBJ2-7; size: NA; V: TRBV18; D: NA; DNA: TGTGCCAGCTCACCACGGGCGGGGACTGATGAGCAGTACTTC; CDR3: CASSPRAGTDEQYF
length: 14; J: TRBJ1-1; size: NA; V: TRBV18; D: NA; DNA: TGTGCCAGCTCACCCCTGGGCAGTATCTTTGAAGCTTTCTTT; CDR3: CASSPLGSIFEAFF
length: 12; J: TRBJ2-7; size: NA; V: TRBV6-6; D: NA; DNA: TGTGCCAGCAGTTTTAGGGGAAACGAGCAGTACTTC; CDR3: CASSFRGNEQYF
length: 15; J: TRBJ1-1; size: once; V: TRBV5-1; D: NA; DNA: TGCGCCAGCAGCTTGGAACAGGGCGGGTACACTGAAGCTTTCTTT; CDR3: CASSLEQGGYTEAFF
length: 14; J: TRBJ1-2; size: once; V: TRBV6-1; D: NA; DNA: TGTGCCAGCAGTGAAGTATATACAACCGATGGCTACACCTTC; CDR3: CASSEVYTTDGYTF
length: 12; J: TRBJ2-7; size: few; V: TRBV28; D: NA; DNA: TGTGCCAGCAGGAGCCGGGGGAGAGAGCAGTACTTC; CDR3: CASRSRGREQYF
length: 13; J: TRBJ1-1; size: NA; V: TRBV2; D: NA; DNA: TGTGCCAGGGGTTCACAGGGAAGGACTGAAGCTTTCTTT; CDR3: CARGSQGRTEAFF
length: 13; J: TRBJ1-1; size: NA; V: TRBV7-2; D: NA; DNA: TGTGCCAGCAGCTTAGAGGGCGGACGTGAAGCTTTCTTT; CDR3: CASSLEGGREAFF
length: 15; J: TRBJ2-1; size: few; V: TRBV6-5; D: TRBD2; DNA: TGTGCCAGCAGTATAGTAGCGGGAGGGCCCTATGAGCAGTTCTTC; CDR3: CASSIVAGGPYEQFF
length: 14; J: TRBJ2-7; size: NA; V: TRBV14; D: NA; DNA: TGTGCCAGCAGCCAAGATCCATGGGGCTGGGAGCAGTACTTC; CDR3: CASSQDPWGWEQYF
length: 17; J: TRBJ1-4; size: NA; V: TRBV4-3; D: NA; DNA: TGCGCCAGCAGCCGATCGACCGGGGGCACGACTAATGAAAAACTGTTTTTT; CDR3: CASSRSTGGTTNEKLFF
length: 15; J: TRBJ2-3; size: NA; V: TRBV2; D: TRBD1; DNA: TGTGCCAGCAGGCCTGCACAGGGGCGCACAGATACGCAGTATTTT; CDR3: CASRPAQGRTDTQYF
length: 18; J: TRBJ2-3; size: NA; V: TRBV15; D: TRBD2; DNA: TGTGCCACCAGCAGAGCCCCCCGGACTAGCGGGACAGCAGATACGCAGTATTTT; CDR3: CATSRAPRTSGTADTQYF
length: 17; J: TRBJ2-5; size: NA; V: TRBV14; D: TRBD2; DNA: TGTGCCAGCAGCCAAGATCGGGGACTAGCTCGGCAAGAGACCCAGTACTTC; CDR3: CASSQDRGLARQETQYF
length: 16; J: TRBJ1-4; size: NA; V: TRBV18; D: TRBD1; DNA: TGTGCCAGCTCACTCTCCGGGACAGGGTTTGACGAAAAACTGTTTTTT; CDR3: CASSLSGTGFDEKLFF
length: 13; J: TRBJ1-1; size: NA; V: TRBV4-3; D: NA; DNA: TGCGCCAGCAGCCAAGATTGGTTCACTGAAGCTTTCTTT; CDR3: CASSQDWFTEAFF
length: 13; J: TRBJ2-7; size: NA; V: TRBV11-3; D: TRBD1; DNA: TGTGCCAGCAGCCGGGACAGGGTGAGCGAGCAGTACTTC; CDR3: CASSRDRVSEQYF
length: 14; J: TRBJ2-7; size: NA; V: TRBV4-1; D: NA; DNA: TGCGCCAGCAGCCAAATTAGGGGCATGTACGAGCAGTACTTC; CDR3: CASSQIRGMYEQYF
length: 18; J: TRBJ2-4; size: NA; V: TRBV19; D: TRBD1; DNA: TGTGCCAGTAGTATGGAACACCTGGACAGGATAGCCAAAAACATTCAGTACTTC; CDR3: CASSMEHLDRIAKNIQYF
length: 14; J: TRBJ1-5; size: NA; V: TRBV4-1; D: TRBD1; DNA: TGCGCCAGCAGCAGAGACAGGGGGAGCCAGCCCCAGCATTTT; CDR3: CASSRDRGSQPQHF
length: 12; J: TRBJ2-7; size: few; V: TRBV9; D: NA; DNA: TGTGCCAGCAGCGTTCCAGGGTACGAGCAGTACTTC; CDR3: CASSVPGYEQYF
length: 11; J: TRBJ1-1; size: NA; V: TRBV25-1; D: NA; DNA: TGTGCCAGCAGGGTTGACACTGAAGCTTTCTTT; CDR3: CASRVDTEAFF
length: 13; J: TRBJ1-1; size: NA; V: TRBV5-8; D: NA; DNA: TGTGCCAGCAGCTTGTTTCGGTCAGCTGAAGCTTTCTTT; CDR3: CASSLFRSAEAFF
length: 14; J: TRBJ2-4; size: NA; V: TRBV7-2; D: TRBD2; DNA: TGTGCCAGCAGAACTAGCGGGGGGGCGGACATTCAGTACTTC; CDR3: CASRTSGGADIQYF
length: 15; J: TRBJ2-7; size: NA; V: TRBV4-1; D: TRBD2; DNA: TGCGCCAGCAGCCTGGGGGGACTAGCGTTCTACGAGCAGTACTTC; CDR3: CASSLGGLAFYEQYF
length: 16; J: TRBJ2-3; size: once; V: TRBV4-1; D: TRBD1; DNA: TGCGCCAGCAGCCAAACTCCGGGACAGGGTACAGATACGCAGTATTTT; CDR3: CASSQTPGQGTDTQYF
length: 18; J: TRBJ2-5; size: NA; V: TRBV11-2; D: TRBD1; DNA: TGTGCCAGCAGCTTCAGGGGGCGGATGTCATTAATACAAGAGACCCAGTACTTC; CDR3: CASSFRGRMSLIQETQYF
length: 14; J: TRBJ2-7; size: once; V: TRBV25-1; D: TRBD2; DNA: TGTGCCAGCAGGGGTAGCGGGAGTCTCCACGAGCAGTACTTC; CDR3: CASRGSGSLHEQYF
length: 13; J: TRBJ2-5; size: NA; V: TRBV2; D: TRBD2; DNA: TGTGCCAGCTGTACTAGCGGGAGGCAGACCCAGTACTTC; CDR3: CASCTSGRQTQYF
length: 11; J: TRBJ1-1; size: medium-sized; V: TRBV4-1; D: NA; DNA: TGCGCCAGCAGCCACTCGGGGGAAGCTTTCTTT; CDR3: CASSHSGEAFF
length: 13; J: TRBJ1-5; size: few; V: TRBV27; D: NA; DNA: TGTGCCAGCAGCGGACAGCGGAATCAGCCCCAGCATTTT; CDR3: CASSGQRNQPQHF
length: 14; J: TRBJ1-2; size: NA; V: TRBV7-2; D: TRBD1; DNA: TGTGCCAGCAGCTTAATAAGGACAGGGGGAGGCTACACCTTC; CDR3: CASSLIRTGGGYTF
length: 15; J: TRBJ1-5; size: NA; V: TRBV6-6; D: NA; DNA: TGTGCCAGCCAGCAGGCCCAGCTCCTCAATCAGCCCCAGCATTTT; CDR3: CASQQAQLLNQPQHF
length: 16; J: TRBJ2-2; size: NA; V: TRBV7-9; D: TRBD1; DNA: TGTGCCAGCAGTCCACGGGCAGGGGGCGAAGCCGGGGAGCTGTTTTTT; CDR3: CASSPRAGGEAGELFF
length: 13; J: TRBJ2-7; size: once; V: TRBV5-6; D: NA; DNA: TGTGCCAGCAGCCGGGGTCCCCAATACGAGCAGTACTTC; CDR3: CASSRGPQYEQYF
length: 13; J: TRBJ1-1; size: few; V: TRBV9; D: NA; DNA: TGTGCCAGCAGCTCGAGGCCCAACACTGAAGCTTTCTTT; CDR3: CASSSRPNTEAFF
length: 14; J: TRBJ1-4; size: NA; V: TRBV7-2; D: TRBD1; DNA: TGTGCCAGCAGCGAGGGACAGTTGAATGAAAAACTGTTTTTT; CDR3: CASSEGQLNEKLFF
length: 15; J: TRBJ2-7; size: NA; V: TRBV7-9; D: NA; DNA: TGTGCCAGCAGCGAGACCCTAGGGTCAGACTACGAGCAGTACTTC; CDR3: CASSETLGSDYEQYF